A selection of T cell receptor beta chains follows, all from one sample in a study of immune characterization of retroperitoneal liposarcoma. TCRdb passed the PCR reads through MiXCR, listing each CDR3 protein once. This sample carries around 11,000 distinct CDR3 sequences, about 39% of them seen once, and the ten largest clones take roughly a tenth. The sample comprised tumor tissue. These receptors all come from a female donor with retroperitoneal liposarcoma. The CDR3 runs from the conserved cysteine through the conserved F or W. The order of the fields is V gene, D gene, clone size, J gene, CDR3 DNA, CDR3 protein. D genes are given only for firm matches. Size is stated for part of the rows, as once, few or many counts, or as a class when the clone is expanded.

TRBV6-1	TRBD2	.	TRBJ2-5	TGTGCCAGCAGTCGCCTAGCGGGAGGGGGAGAGACCCAGTACTTC	CASSRLAGGGETQYF
TRBV4-1	TRBD1	.	TRBJ2-2	TGCGCCAGCAGCCAAACAGGGGATAACACCGGGGAGCTGTTTTTT	CASSQTGDNTGELFF
TRBV27	.	.	TRBJ1-6	TGTGCCAGCAGTCTGTACAGAAATTCACCCCTCCACTTT	CASSLYRNSPLHF
TRBV6-1	.	few	TRBJ2-4	TGTGCCAGCAGTGAGCAGCAACCAAGGAGTGCCAAAAACATTCAGTACTTC	CASSEQQPRSAKNIQYF
TRBV27	.	medium-sized	TRBJ2-7	TGTGCCAGCAGTAGCCCGAGGGGACGCTCCTACAATGAGCAGTACTTC	CASSSPRGRSYNEQYF
TRBV7-9	TRBD2	many	TRBJ2-3	TGTGCCAGCAGCCGAGGACTTATCGGACTAGCGGTAAATACTAGCACAGATACGCAGTATTTT	CASSRGLIGLAVNTSTDTQYF
TRBV6-6	.	once	TRBJ2-1	TGTGCCAGCAGTAGTAGGGGGGCCTACAATGAGCAGTTCTTC	CASSSRGAYNEQFF
TRBV6-1	.	.	TRBJ2-1	TGTGCCAGCAGTATCTTCGGAAGAGCCAAAAACATTCAGTTCTTC	CASSIFGRAKNIQFF
TRBV7-2	TRBD2	.	TRBJ2-1	TGTGCCAGCAGTTACGGACTAGCGGACCACAATGAGCAGTTCTTC	CASSYGLADHNEQFF
TRBV6-1	TRBD2	few	TRBJ2-2	TGTGCCAGCAGTCCCATCGGACTAGCGGGAGGAGGCGGGGAGCTGTTTTTT	CASSPIGLAGGGGELFF
TRBV27	.	.	TRBJ2-1	TGTGCCAGCCATGGGAGGGGGCACAATGAGCAGTTCTTC	CASHGRGHNEQFF
TRBV12-5	.	few	TRBJ2-5	TGTGCTAGTGCCCCAGAGTACAGAGTAGGGGACTTC	CASAPEYRVGDF
TRBV10-3	TRBD2	.	TRBJ2-1	TGTGCCATCAGGAGCGGGGCGGGCAGGAGCTCCTACAATGAGCAGTTCTTC	CAIRSGAGRSSYNEQFF
TRBV25-1	.	medium-sized	TRBJ2-1	TGTGCCAGCAGTGAAGGTCGGCTTGAGCAGTTCTTC	CASSEGRLEQFF
TRBV7-6	.	large	TRBJ2-7	TGTGCCAGCAGCTTACGCCAGGGGGGATACGAGCAGTACTTC	CASSLRQGGYEQYF
TRBV7-2	.	medium-sized	TRBJ2-1	TGTGCCAGCAGCTTAGTAGGGTGGGAGCAGTTCTTC	CASSLVGWEQFF
TRBV4-1	.	once	TRBJ2-1	TGCGCCAGCAGCCAAGATCCGGGGTACCACAATGAGCAGTTCTTC	CASSQDPGYHNEQFF
TRBV6-1	.	many	TRBJ2-3	TGTGCCAGCAGTGTGACTAGGGGAAGCACAGATACGCAGTATTTT	CASSVTRGSTDTQYF
TRBV7-2	.	medium-sized	TRBJ2-1	TGTGCCAGCAGCCATGCCGCGGCAGTCCAAGAGACCCAGTTCTTC	CASSHAAAVQETQFF
TRBV6-1	TRBD1	few	TRBJ2-3	TGTGCCAGCAAAATTGGGACAGGGGGAGATACGCAGTATTTT	CASKIGTGGDTQYF
TRBV6-1	.	medium-sized	TRBJ2-1	TGTGCCAGCGCCGACACTCCCTACGAGCAGTTCTTC	CASADTPYEQFF
TRBV6-6	.	.	TRBJ2-1	TGTGCCAGCAGTTACAGGGTCACCCAGTTCTTC	CASSYRVTQFF
TRBV6-1	TRBD2	.	TRBJ2-1	TGTGCCAGCAGTCGTAGCGGGAGGGCCAGGGAGCAGTTCTTC	CASSRSGRAREQFF
TRBV7-2	.	few	TRBJ1-6	TGTGCCACGACCGCCGGCCCTGTGAATTCACCCCTCCACTTT	CATTAGPVNSPLHF
TRBV12-3/TRBV12-4	TRBD1	few	TRBJ2-5	TGTGCCAGCAGTTCTGGGACAGGGGGGTTGGGGCAGTACTTC	CASSSGTGGLGQYF
TRBV12-3/TRBV12-4	.	many	TRBJ2-7	TGTGCCAGCAGTAGCTTTAGCGGCCTCTCCTACAATGAGCAGTACTTC	CASSSFSGLSYNEQYF
TRBV6-1	.	.	TRBJ2-7	TGTGCCAGCAGTGAAGCTAACAGCGCCTACGAGCAGTACTTC	CASSEANSAYEQYF
TRBV12-3/TRBV12-4	TRBD2	few	TRBJ2-7	TGTGCCAGCAGCCCGGGACTAGCGGGAGGGCCCCGGCAGTACTTC	CASSPGLAGGPRQYF
TRBV6-6	.	large	TRBJ2-1	TGTGCCAGCAGTTACCGACGCACGGGGGCGCCCCAGTTCTTC	CASSYRRTGAPQFF
TRBV7-6	.	few	TRBJ1-1	TGTGCCAGCAGCGCCCGGCCTGACACTGAAGCTTTCTTT	CASSARPDTEAFF
TRBV11-2	TRBD2	many	TRBJ2-5	TGTGCCAGCAGCTTACTAGCGGGGCCCCAAGAGACCCAGTACTTC	CASSLLAGPQETQYF
TRBV6-6	.	few	TRBJ2-1	TGTGCCAGCAGCCCCTCATCTGAGCAGTTCTTC	CASSPSSEQFF
TRBV27	TRBD2	medium-sized	TRBJ2-1	TGTGCCAGCAGTTGGCGGGAGGGTTGGGAGCAGTTCTTC	CASSWREGWEQFF
TRBV7-2	TRBD1	medium-sized	TRBJ2-1	TGTGCCAGCAGCTTAGCCCGCACCAGGGGGAATGAGCAGTTCTTC	CASSLARTRGNEQFF
TRBV6-1	.	.	TRBJ2-3	TGTGCCAGCAGTGACTTCGGGTGGGATACGCAGTATTTT	CASSDFGWDTQYF
TRBV6-1	.	.	TRBJ1-5	TGTGCCAGCAGTGATGCTCCCAGGGGAAGCAATCAGCCCCAGCATTTT	CASSDAPRGSNQPQHF
TRBV27	.	.	TRBJ2-2	TGTGCCAGCAGTAGGGTCGGGACAATGAACACCGGGGAGCTGTTTTTT	CASSRVGTMNTGELFF
TRBV7-6	.	few	TRBJ1-5	TGTGCCAGCAGCCCTGCCTATAGCAATCAGCCCCAGCATTTT	CASSPAYSNQPQHF